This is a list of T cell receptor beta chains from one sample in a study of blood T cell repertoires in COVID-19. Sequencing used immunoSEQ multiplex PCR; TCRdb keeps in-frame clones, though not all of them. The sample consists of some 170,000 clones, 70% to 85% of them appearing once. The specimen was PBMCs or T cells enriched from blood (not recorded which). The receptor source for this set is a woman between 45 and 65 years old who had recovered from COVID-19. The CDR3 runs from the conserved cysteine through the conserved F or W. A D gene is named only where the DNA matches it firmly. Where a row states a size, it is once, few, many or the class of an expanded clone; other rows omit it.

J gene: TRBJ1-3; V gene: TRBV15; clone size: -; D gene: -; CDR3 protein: CATSRDKLGGPSGNTIYF; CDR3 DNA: TGTGCCACCAGCAGAGATAAACTCGGGGGACCCTCGGGAAACACCATATATTTT
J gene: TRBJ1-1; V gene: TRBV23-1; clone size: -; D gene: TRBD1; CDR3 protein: CASSPRTGGVENTEAFF; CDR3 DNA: TGCGCCAGCAGTCCAAGGACAGGGGGCGTAGAGAACACTGAAGCTTTCTTT
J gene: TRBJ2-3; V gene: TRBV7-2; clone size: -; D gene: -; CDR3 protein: CASSAHTDTQYF; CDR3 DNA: TGTGCCAGTAGTGCCCACACAGATACGCAGTATTTT
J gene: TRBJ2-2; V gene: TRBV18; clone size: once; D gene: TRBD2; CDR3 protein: CASSQAGETGELFF; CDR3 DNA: TGTGCCAGCTCTCAAGCGGGAGAGACCGGGGAGCTGTTTTTT
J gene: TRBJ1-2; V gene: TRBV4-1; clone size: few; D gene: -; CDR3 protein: CASSRKTGTGSGYTF; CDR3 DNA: TGCGCCAGCAGCCGAAAGACCGGGACTGGATCTGGCTACACCTTC
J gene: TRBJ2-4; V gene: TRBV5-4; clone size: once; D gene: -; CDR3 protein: CASSLDPGIAKNIQYF; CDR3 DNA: TGTGCCAGCAGCTTGGACCCAGGCATAGCCAAAAACATTCAGTACTTC
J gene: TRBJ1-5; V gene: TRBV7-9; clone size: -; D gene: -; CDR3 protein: CASSLAGSYGNQPQHF; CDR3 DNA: TGTGCCAGCAGCTTAGCGGGCAGTTATGGCAATCAGCCCCAGCATTTT
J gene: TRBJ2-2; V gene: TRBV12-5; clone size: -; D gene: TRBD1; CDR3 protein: CASGSGTGPLVTGELFF; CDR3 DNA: TGTGCTAGTGGCTCAGGGACAGGGCCCTTAGTCACCGGGGAGCTGTTTTTT
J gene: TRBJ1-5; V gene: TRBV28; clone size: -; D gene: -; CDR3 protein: CASSSGYRAYSNQPQHF; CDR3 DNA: TGTGCCAGCAGTTCCGGCTACAGGGCGTATAGCAATCAGCCCCAGCATTTT
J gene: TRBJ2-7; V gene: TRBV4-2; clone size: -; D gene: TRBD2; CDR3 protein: CASSQESLAGGPFYEQYF; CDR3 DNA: TGTGCCAGCAGCCAAGAGTCGCTAGCGGGAGGGCCTTTCTACGAGCAGTACTTC